Listed below are T cell receptor beta chains from one sample, sequenced in a study of T cell responses to AZD1222 COVID-19 vaccine. Produced via immunoSEQ multiplex PCR; TCRdb's table is partial and in-frame only. The sample consists of 55,000 to 90,000 clones, around 82% of them appearing once. Sequenced material: peripheral blood, taken on day 0 of AZD1222 vaccination. These TCRs come from an adult in good health. Each CDR3 is given with its conserved first and last residue. Fields, in order: J gene, V gene, clone size, D gene, CDR3 DNA, CDR3 protein. A D gene is named only where the DNA matches it firmly. Clone size is not always given. Where it is, it says once, few, many or a class for expanded clones.

j_call: TRBJ2-1
v_call: TRBV4-1
clone_size: once
d_call: TRBD2
cdr3_nt: TGCGCCAGCAGCCAATCTAGCGGCGGTGTTAATGAGCAGTTCTTC
cdr3_aa: CASSQSSGGVNEQFF

j_call: TRBJ1-5
v_call: TRBV6-9
clone_size: NA
d_call: NA
cdr3_nt: TGTGCCAGCAGTAAACAGGGTAAGAATCAGCCCCAGCATTTT
cdr3_aa: CASSKQGKNQPQHF

j_call: TRBJ2-2
v_call: TRBV5-4
clone_size: few
d_call: NA
cdr3_nt: TGTGCCAGCAGCTTGGCCGGAGGGGGGGACACCGGGGAGCTGTTTTTT
cdr3_aa: CASSLAGGGDTGELFF

j_call: TRBJ2-5
v_call: TRBV11-2
clone_size: NA
d_call: TRBD1
cdr3_nt: TGTGCCAGCAGCCCATCAGGGGGAAGGGGAGAGACCCAGTACTTC
cdr3_aa: CASSPSGGRGETQYF

j_call: TRBJ2-7
v_call: TRBV3-1/TRBV3-2
clone_size: NA
d_call: TRBD1
cdr3_nt: TGTGCCAGCAGCCAAGCTCCGGACAGGAGCTCCTACGAGCAGTACTTC
cdr3_aa: CASSQAPDRSSYEQYF

j_call: TRBJ2-7
v_call: TRBV19
clone_size: NA
d_call: TRBD1
cdr3_nt: TGTGCCAGTAGTATTGGACAGGGGCGTTCTCGATACGAGCAGTACTTC
cdr3_aa: CASSIGQGRSRYEQYF

j_call: TRBJ1-4
v_call: TRBV7-9
clone_size: once
d_call: NA
cdr3_nt: TGTGCCAGCAGCTCGGACATCGGCGTGGAAAAACTGTTTTTT
cdr3_aa: CASSSDIGVEKLFF

j_call: TRBJ2-7
v_call: TRBV5-4
clone_size: NA
d_call: TRBD1
cdr3_nt: TGTGCCAGCAGCCCTCCAACCGGTAGGACAGGCCTTGCCTACGAGCAGTACTTC
cdr3_aa: CASSPPTGRTGLAYEQYF

j_call: TRBJ1-3
v_call: TRBV6-1
clone_size: once
d_call: NA
cdr3_nt: TGTGCCAGCAGTGAACATCAGGGCCGCTCTGGAAACACCATATATTTT
cdr3_aa: CASSEHQGRSGNTIYF

j_call: TRBJ2-7
v_call: TRBV7-9
clone_size: NA
d_call: NA
cdr3_nt: TGTGCCAGCAGTCAGGGGAGGTCCTACGAGCAGTACTTC
cdr3_aa: CASSQGRSYEQYF

j_call: TRBJ1-6
v_call: TRBV6-5
clone_size: NA
d_call: NA
cdr3_nt: TGTGCCAGCAGTTACCTGAGGAATTCACCCCTCCACTTT
cdr3_aa: CASSYLRNSPLHF

j_call: TRBJ1-2
v_call: TRBV5-4
clone_size: NA
d_call: NA
cdr3_nt: TGTGCCAGCAGCTTGGGGCCCCTCCTTACAAGAAACTATGGCTACACCTTC
cdr3_aa: CASSLGPLLTRNYGYTF

j_call: TRBJ1-2
v_call: TRBV7-2
clone_size: NA
d_call: NA
cdr3_nt: TGTGCCAGCAGCCCCCCTAGGGCTGTGTATGGCTACACCTTC
cdr3_aa: CASSPPRAVYGYTF

j_call: TRBJ1-1
v_call: TRBV19
clone_size: NA
d_call: NA
cdr3_nt: TGTGCCAGTAGTATAGGTAACCGGGTGGGGGGAACTGAAGCTTTCTTT
cdr3_aa: CASSIGNRVGGTEAFF

j_call: TRBJ1-1
v_call: TRBV4-1
clone_size: NA
d_call: NA
cdr3_nt: TGCGCCAGCAGCCTAGAAAGGGGCCTGGGAGCTTTCTTT
cdr3_aa: CASSLERGLGAFF

j_call: TRBJ1-1
v_call: TRBV14
clone_size: NA
d_call: NA
cdr3_nt: TGTGCCAGCAGCCAAGATAGAGTGGGGACTGAAGCTTTCTTT
cdr3_aa: CASSQDRVGTEAFF

j_call: TRBJ2-5
v_call: TRBV12-5
clone_size: NA
d_call: NA
cdr3_nt: TGTGCTAGTGCCCCCCACAGGCCCGAGGAGACCCAGTACTTC
cdr3_aa: CASAPHRPEETQYF

j_call: TRBJ1-4
v_call: TRBV19
clone_size: NA
d_call: NA
cdr3_nt: TGTGCCAGTACCAGCTCCAATGAAAAACTGTTTTTT
cdr3_aa: CASTSSNEKLFF

j_call: TRBJ2-1
v_call: TRBV4-3
clone_size: NA
d_call: TRBD2
cdr3_nt: TGCGCCAGCAGCCAAGCAGCACTAGCGGGGGCCAAGCAGTTCTTC
cdr3_aa: CASSQAALAGAKQFF

j_call: TRBJ2-1
v_call: TRBV7-3
clone_size: NA
d_call: NA
cdr3_nt: TGTGCCAGCAGCTTAACGGAATACAATGAGCAGTTCTTC
cdr3_aa: CASSLTEYNEQFF

j_call: TRBJ2-1
v_call: TRBV7-6
clone_size: medium-sized
d_call: NA
cdr3_nt: TGTGCCAGCAGCGATCAACCGCACTCCTACAATGAGCAGTTCTTC
cdr3_aa: CASSDQPHSYNEQFF

j_call: TRBJ2-3
v_call: TRBV7-8
clone_size: NA
d_call: NA
cdr3_nt: TGTGCCAGCAGCCCGGCATCCGATACGCAGTATTTT
cdr3_aa: CASSPASDTQYF

j_call: TRBJ1-5
v_call: TRBV28
clone_size: NA
d_call: NA
cdr3_nt: TGTGCCAGCAGTAGGGGGGGGCAGGGCGAGGAAATCAATCAGCCCCAGCATTTT
cdr3_aa: CASSRGGQGEEINQPQHF

j_call: TRBJ1-2
v_call: TRBV19
clone_size: NA
d_call: TRBD1
cdr3_nt: TGTGCCAGTAGTAGAGGGCCCGGGACAGGGGATCTGGGGATGAATGGCTACACCTTC
cdr3_aa: CASSRGPGTGDLGMNGYTF

j_call: TRBJ1-1
v_call: TRBV4-3
clone_size: NA
d_call: NA
cdr3_nt: TGCGCCAGCAGCCTCGGGGGCCAGGCGGAAGCTTTCTTT
cdr3_aa: CASSLGGQAEAFF

j_call: TRBJ1-6
v_call: TRBV12-3/TRBV12-4
clone_size: few
d_call: NA
cdr3_nt: TGTGCCAGCAGCCACAGGGAAACCCCCCTCCACTTT
cdr3_aa: CASSHRETPLHF

j_call: TRBJ2-5
v_call: TRBV3-1/TRBV3-2
clone_size: NA
d_call: TRBD2
cdr3_nt: TGTGCCAGCAGCCTCCCCGGGACTAGCGGGGGGAAGACCCAGTACTTC
cdr3_aa: CASSLPGTSGGKTQYF

j_call: TRBJ2-7
v_call: TRBV6-2/TRBV6-3
clone_size: NA
d_call: TRBD2
cdr3_nt: TGTGCCAGCAGTTACCGACTAGCGGGAGCCTACGAGCAGTACTTC
cdr3_aa: CASSYRLAGAYEQYF